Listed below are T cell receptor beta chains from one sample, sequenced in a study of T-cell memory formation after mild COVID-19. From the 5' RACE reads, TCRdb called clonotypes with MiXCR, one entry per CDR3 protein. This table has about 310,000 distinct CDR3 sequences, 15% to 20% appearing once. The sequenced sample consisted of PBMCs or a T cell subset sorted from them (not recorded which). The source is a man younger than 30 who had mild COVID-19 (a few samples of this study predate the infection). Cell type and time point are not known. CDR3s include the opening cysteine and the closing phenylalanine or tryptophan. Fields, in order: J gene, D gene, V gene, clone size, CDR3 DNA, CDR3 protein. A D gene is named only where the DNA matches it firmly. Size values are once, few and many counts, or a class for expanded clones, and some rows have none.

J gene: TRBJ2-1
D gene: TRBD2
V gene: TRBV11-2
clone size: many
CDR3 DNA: TGTGCCAGCAGCTTAGAGGCTAGCGGGGGGGCCTACAATGAGCAGTTCTTC
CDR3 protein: CASSLEASGGAYNEQFF

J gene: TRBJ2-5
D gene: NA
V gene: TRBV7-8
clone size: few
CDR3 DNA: TGTGCCAGCAGCTCGGGTTGGGGCCCCGGAGAGACCCAGTACTTC
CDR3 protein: CASSSGWGPGETQYF

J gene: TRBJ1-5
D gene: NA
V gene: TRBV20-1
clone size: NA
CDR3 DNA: TGCAGTGCTGTGACGCACAGAGCGAATCAGCCCCAGCATTTT
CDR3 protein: CSAVTHRANQPQHF

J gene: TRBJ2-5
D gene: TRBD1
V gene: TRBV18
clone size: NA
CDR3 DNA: TGTGCCAGTACAGGGGGCACGGAGACCCAGTACTTC
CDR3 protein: CASTGGTETQYF

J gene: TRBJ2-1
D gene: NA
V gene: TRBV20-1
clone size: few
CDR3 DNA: TGCAGTGCTGTCCGGGGTTTTAATGAGCAGTTCTTC
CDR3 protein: CSAVRGFNEQFF

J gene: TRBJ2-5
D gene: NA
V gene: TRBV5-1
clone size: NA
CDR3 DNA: TGCGCCAGCAGCGTAAGCCGGGGGAAACAAGAGACCCAGTACTTC
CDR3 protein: CASSVSRGKQETQYF

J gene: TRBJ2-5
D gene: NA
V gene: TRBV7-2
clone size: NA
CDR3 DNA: TGTGCCAGCAGCTTAGTTGGCAGCCTTCAAGAGACCCAGTACTTC
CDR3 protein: CASSLVGSLQETQYF

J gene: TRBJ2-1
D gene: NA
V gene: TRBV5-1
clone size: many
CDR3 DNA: TGCGCCAGCAGCTTCGACAAGGGTGAGCAGTTCTTC
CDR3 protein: CASSFDKGEQFF

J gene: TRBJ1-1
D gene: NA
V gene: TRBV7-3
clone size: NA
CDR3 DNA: TGTGCCAGCAGTAGCAGTTTAGACACTGAAGCTTTCTTT
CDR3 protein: CASSSSLDTEAFF

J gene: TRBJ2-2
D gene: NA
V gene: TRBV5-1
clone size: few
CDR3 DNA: TGCGCCAGCAGCCATCCCAAATCCACCGGGGAGCTGTTTTTT
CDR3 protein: CASSHPKSTGELFF

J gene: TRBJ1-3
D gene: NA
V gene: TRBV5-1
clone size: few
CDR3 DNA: TGCGCCAGCAGCTTGGGACAGGCCGCTGGGGGAAACACCATATATTTT
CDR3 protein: CASSLGQAAGGNTIYF

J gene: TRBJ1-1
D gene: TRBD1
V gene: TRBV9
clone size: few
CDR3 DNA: TGTGCCAGCAGCGATCAGGGGGCGAGGAACACTGAAGCTTTCTTT
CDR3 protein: CASSDQGARNTEAFF

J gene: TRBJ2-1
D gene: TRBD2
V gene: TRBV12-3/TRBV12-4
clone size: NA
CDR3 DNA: TGTGCCAGCAAACTAGCGGGGGGGCAACGGGAGCAGTTCTTC
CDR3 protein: CASKLAGGQREQFF

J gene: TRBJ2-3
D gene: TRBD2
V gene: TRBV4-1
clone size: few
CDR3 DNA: TGCGCCAGCAGCCAAGATCGGGAAGCGGGGGCATCAGATACGCAGTATTTT
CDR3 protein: CASSQDREAGASDTQYF

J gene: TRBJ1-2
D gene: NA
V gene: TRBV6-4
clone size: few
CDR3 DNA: TGTGCCAGCACCCCCCGGCGGATTAACTATGGCTACACCTTC
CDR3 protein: CASTPRRINYGYTF

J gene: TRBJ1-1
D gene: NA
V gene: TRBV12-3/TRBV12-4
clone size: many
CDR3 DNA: TGTGCCAGCAAACTAGACCCCCGGAGCACTGAAGCTTTCTTT
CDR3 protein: CASKLDPRSTEAFF